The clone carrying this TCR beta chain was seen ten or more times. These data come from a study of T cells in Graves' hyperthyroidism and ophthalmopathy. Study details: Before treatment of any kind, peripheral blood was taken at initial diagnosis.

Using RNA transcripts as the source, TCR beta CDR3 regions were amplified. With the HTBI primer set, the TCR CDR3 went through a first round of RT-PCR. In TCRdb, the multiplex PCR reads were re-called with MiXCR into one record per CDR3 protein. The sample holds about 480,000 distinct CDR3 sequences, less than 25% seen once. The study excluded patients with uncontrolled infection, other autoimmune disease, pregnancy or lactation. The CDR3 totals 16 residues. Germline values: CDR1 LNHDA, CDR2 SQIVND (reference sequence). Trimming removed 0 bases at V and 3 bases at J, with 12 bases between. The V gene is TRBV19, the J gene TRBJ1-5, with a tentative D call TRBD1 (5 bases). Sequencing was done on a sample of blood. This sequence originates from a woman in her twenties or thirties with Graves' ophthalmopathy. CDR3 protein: CASSIDHQGLNQPQHF. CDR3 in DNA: TGTGCCAGTAGTATAGATCATCAGGGCCTCAATCAGCCCCAGCATTTT.